Sequencing of this TCR beta chain was carried out in a study of shared clonotypes between healthy human individuals. As to this clone: Its antigen is not known.

CD4+ cells were split into CD45RA+ naive and CD45RA-negative memory subsets. Deletions cut 3 bases from V and 5 bases from J, with 13 bases between. The CDR3 covers 14 residues. The germline gives CDR1 MNHEY, CDR2 SMNVEV (reference sequence). Findings and caveats of the study: The study's rarefaction showed incomplete sorted-subset sequencing despite large depth. Naive subsets generally exceeded memory subsets in estimated richness.

In the source study's methods: Sequence data from immunoSEQ were junction-only and lacked quality scores; consequently, filtering differed. The assay was immunoSEQ multiplex PCR, and TCRdb's table has in-frame clones only and misses some. V and J calls and clone size follow that table, whereas D and trimming were derived from the DNA. The data hold around 2.5 million clones, with 80% to 95% observed a single time. Material for sequencing was naive CD4+ T cells from PBMCs. The subset: CD45RA+ positively selected. The genes are TRBV27 and TRBJ1-1; tentative D call: TRBD1 (5 bases). The sequence was collected from a man younger than 30 in good health. Some clones in this sample may be carry-over from other donors' samples. The CDR3 is CASSFSGARTEAFF. DNA of the CDR3: TGTGCCAGCAGTTTTAGCGGGGCGAGGACTGAAGCTTTCTTT.